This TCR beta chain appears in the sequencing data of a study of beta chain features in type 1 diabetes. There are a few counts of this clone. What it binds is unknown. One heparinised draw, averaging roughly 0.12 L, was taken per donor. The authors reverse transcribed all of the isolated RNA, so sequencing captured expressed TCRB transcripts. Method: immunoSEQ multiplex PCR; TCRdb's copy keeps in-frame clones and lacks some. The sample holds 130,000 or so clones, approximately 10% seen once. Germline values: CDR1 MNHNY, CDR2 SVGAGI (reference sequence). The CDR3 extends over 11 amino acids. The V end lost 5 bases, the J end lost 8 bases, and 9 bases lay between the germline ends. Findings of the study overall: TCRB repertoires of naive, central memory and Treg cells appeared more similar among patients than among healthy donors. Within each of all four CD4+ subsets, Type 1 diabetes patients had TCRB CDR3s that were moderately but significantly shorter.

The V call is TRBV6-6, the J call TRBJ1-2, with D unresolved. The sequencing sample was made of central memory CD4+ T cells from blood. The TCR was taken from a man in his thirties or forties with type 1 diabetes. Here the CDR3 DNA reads TGTGCCAGCAGTCCCCAACAGGGCTACACCTTC. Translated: CASSPQQGYTF.